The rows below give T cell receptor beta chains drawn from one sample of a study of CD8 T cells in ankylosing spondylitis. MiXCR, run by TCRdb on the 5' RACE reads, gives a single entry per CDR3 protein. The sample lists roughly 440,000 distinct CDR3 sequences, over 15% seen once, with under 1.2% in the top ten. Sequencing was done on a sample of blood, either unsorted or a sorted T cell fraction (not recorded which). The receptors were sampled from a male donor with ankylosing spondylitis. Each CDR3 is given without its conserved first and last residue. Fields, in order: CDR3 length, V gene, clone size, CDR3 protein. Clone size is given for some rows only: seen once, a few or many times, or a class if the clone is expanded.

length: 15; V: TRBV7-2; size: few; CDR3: ASSPRDRFLAKNIQY
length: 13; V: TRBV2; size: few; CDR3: ASSEARGWATEAF
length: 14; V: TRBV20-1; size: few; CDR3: SAKTGRSSYNSPLH
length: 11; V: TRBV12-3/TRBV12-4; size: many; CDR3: ASRRTQGYEQY
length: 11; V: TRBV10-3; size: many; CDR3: AISTGVNEKLF
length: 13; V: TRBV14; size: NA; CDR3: ASSHRTINQETQY
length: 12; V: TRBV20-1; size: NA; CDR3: SANSGIRDYEQY
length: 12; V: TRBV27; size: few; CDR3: ASRGTSVYGELF
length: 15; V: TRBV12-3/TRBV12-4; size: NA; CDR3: ASSLRGRATSGQPQH
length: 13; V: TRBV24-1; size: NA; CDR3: ATSRDSANTGELF
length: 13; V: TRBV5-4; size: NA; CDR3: ASSLYYSGANVLT
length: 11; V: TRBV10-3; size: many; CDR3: AIGRDVTYEQY
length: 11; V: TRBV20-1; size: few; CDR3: SARDRANSPLH
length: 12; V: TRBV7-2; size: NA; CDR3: ASSLVVGGGGAF
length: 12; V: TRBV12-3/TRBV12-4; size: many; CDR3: ASSPGSGSYEQF
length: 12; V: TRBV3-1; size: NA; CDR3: ASSPNRSGNTIY
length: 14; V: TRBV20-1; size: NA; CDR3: SAARPRGPTYNEQF
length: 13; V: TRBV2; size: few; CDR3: ASRERGVGSNEQF
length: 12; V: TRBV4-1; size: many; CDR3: ASSQDRGDEKLF
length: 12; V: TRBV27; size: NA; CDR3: ASSLYDTYNEQF
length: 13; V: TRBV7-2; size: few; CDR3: ASSLDGGRGDTQY
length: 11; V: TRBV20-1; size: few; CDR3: SRLRDDVHGYT
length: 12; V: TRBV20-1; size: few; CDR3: SARDGQGVETQY
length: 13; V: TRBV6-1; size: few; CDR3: ASRSPGQNTGELF
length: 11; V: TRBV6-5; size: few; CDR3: ASSSRGVEKLF
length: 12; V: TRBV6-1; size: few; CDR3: ASSPRDGGTEAF